This T cell receptor beta chain came from a study of T cell changes during pregnancy in multiple sclerosis. Measured with immunoSEQ multiplex PCR; TCRdb has only the in-frame clones, and not every one. The sample shows over 45,000 clones, more than 80% of them seen only once. The CDR3 runs 15 residues. Germline lookup yields CDR1 SGHTA and CDR2 FQGTGA. V shed 2 bases and J 1 base; nucleotides not matched to a gene: 4. V and J are TRBV7-3 and TRBJ2-5; 7 bases match TRBD2. The material sequenced was CD4+ T cells from peripheral blood mononuclear cells, taken in the first trimester of pregnancy. The sequence was obtained from a female donor with multiple sclerosis, enrolled in a pregnancy study. CDR3 sequence: CASSLVGGGQETQYF. The CDR3, as DNA: TGTGCCAGCAGCTTAGTGGGGGGGGGCCAAGAGACCCAGTACTTC.